This TCR beta chain was observed in a study of radiation and T cells in renal cell carcinoma (dated by TCRdb to 2018 to 2020). For context, the study as a whole: The samples were drawn from a clinical trial, where primary renal cell carcinomas were treated with 15 Gy of stereotactic body radiation therapy and then removed by nephrectomy 4 weeks afterward. In total, approximately 53 samples, comprising around 26 tumors and approximately 27 peripheral blood samples, were subjected to TCR beta sequencing. In the 45 to 65 samples combined, several million unique CDR3 nucleotide sequences were found, encoding some 2,500,000 unique CDR3 amino acid sequences. The full study reports these points: Tracking of blood repertoire dynamics stopped at three to five weeks after treatment, with no follow-up past that point. Because no pretreatment tumor biopsies were available, whether clonotypes were present in the tumor at baseline could not be determined. Effects of radiation dose or scheduling on the TCR repertoire could not be addressed with the single-armed trial design. An increase in top tumor clonotypes in blood was observed from baseline to 2 weeks post-radiation, followed by contraction by 4 weeks, which was taken to suggest transient expansion of tumor-resident clones.

Read against the paper, the sample's time point label means: baseline pretreatment blood. The treatment or condition label corresponds to: 15 Gy SBRT to primary tumor, nephrectomy 4 weeks later. To follow tumor-enriched clonotypes, peripheral blood was collected serially from radiation-treated patients at baseline and again at 2 weeks and 4 weeks after SBRT. Every patient had renal cell carcinoma of clear cell pathology. The QIAamp DNA Blood Mini Kit (Qiagen) was used to prepare genomic DNA for TCR sequencing. Only samples passing all quality control checks were included in the analyses. TCR beta libraries were generated from genomic DNA with the immunoSEQ kit, following the manufacturer's recommendations. To prepare libraries, a first multiplex PCR with proprietary primers was run, followed by a second PCR that added unique barcodes, and a bead cleanup was done after each round. Each sample batch included a kit-provided positive control reaction and a negative control reaction. The final libraries were assessed on an Agilent 4200 TapeStation D1000 ScreenTape, pooled by volume, and quantified by qPCR. Sequencing was performed on an Illumina NextSeq500 with a MidOutput 150-cycle cartridge, and 156 Read1 and 15 Index1 cycles were run with kit custom primers. The pooled library was loaded at roughly 1 pM, and about 19% PhiX control was spiked in. The study's own analysis went as follows. Vendor-processed data were analyzed in R, with a clonotype defined as all T cells sharing the same CDR3 nucleotide sequence. In the clone abundance analyses, frequencies were normalized to the 10,000 most abundant clones in each sample. Public T cell clones, which averaged fewer than five per sample, were excluded before analysis. A difference in abundance of at least 32-fold between compartments was used to define tumor-enriched and baseline blood-enriched clonotypes. A beta-binomial differential abundance model was applied to find clonotypes that expanded or contracted between blood time points. The Baroni-Urbani and Buser coefficient was used to measure tumor-blood repertoire similarity, and groups were compared with two-tailed Wilcoxon tests in R. Imported from immuneACCESS, the table was reduced by TCRdb to in-frame sequences with V and J called. These copies leave out some clones; in studies compared against another copy, an unresolved V gene accounts for under half, and the cause of the remainder is not known. That table gives V, J and clone size, and the DNA gave D and trimming. Across this sample there are 150,000 or so clones, with about 88% seen only once. Roughly 4.1% of the sample comes from the top ten.

Spanning cysteine to phenylalanine, the CDR3 consists of 16 amino acids. The CDR3 DNA has 48 bases and is translated from base 1. V is shortened by 5 bases, J by 0 bases, and the region joining them spans 13 bases. The germline V gene (reference sequence) yields SEHNR for CDR1 and FQNEAQ for CDR2. In regard to this clone: What antigen it recognizes has not been identified. Qualities for individual bases were not recorded, and no much larger clone is one base off.

The sequence is built from TRBV7-9 and TRBJ2-2; there is no confident call for the D gene. Sequences were derived from blood, sampled from a patient whose treatment included radiotherapy and nephrectomy. This receptor was obtained from a woman in her sixties or seventies with renal cell carcinoma. CDR3 sequence: CASSPAVITNTGELFF. Read as DNA, the sequence is TGTGCCAGCAGCCCGGCGGTTATTACGAACACCGGGGAGCTGTTTTTT.